This TCR beta chain was sequenced for a study of TIL therapy for anti-PD-1-resistant metastatic lung cancer. Time point reported: pre-treatment sample, taken before nivolumab and TIL therapy. This was the immunoSEQ v3 assay. Method: immunoSEQ multiplex PCR; TCRdb's copy keeps in-frame clones and lacks some. The data hold tens of thousands of clones, with 80% to 90% observed a single time. V lost 10 bases to trimming and J lost 5 bases; unmatched junction nucleotides: 9. The CDR3 has 13 amino acids. CDR1 and CDR2 from the germline V gene are MNHEY and SVGAGI. The clonotype comes from a person aged 25 to 80 with non-small cell lung cancer. The source material was blood, sampled at baseline. The chain has TRBV6-5 and TRBJ2-7; 9 bases line up with TRBD1. The CDR3 region has the DNA TGTGCCACTCGGGGGACAGGGAACGACGAGCAGTACTTC. Its translation: CATRGTGNDEQYF.